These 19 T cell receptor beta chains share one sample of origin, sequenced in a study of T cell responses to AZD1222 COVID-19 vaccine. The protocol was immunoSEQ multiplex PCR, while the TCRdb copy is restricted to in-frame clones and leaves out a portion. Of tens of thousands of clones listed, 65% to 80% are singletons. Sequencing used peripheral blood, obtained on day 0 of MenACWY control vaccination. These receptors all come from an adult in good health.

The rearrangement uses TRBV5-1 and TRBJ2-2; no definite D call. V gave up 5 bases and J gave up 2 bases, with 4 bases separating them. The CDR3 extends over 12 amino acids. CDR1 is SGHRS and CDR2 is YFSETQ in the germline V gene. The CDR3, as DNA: TGCGCCAGCAGACACAACACCGGGGAGCTGTTTTTT. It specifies CASRHNTGELFF.

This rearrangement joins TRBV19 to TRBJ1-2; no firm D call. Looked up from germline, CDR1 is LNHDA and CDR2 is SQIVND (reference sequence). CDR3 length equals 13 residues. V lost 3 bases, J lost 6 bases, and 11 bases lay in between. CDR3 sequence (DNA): TGTGCCAGTAGTATCCCCGCGCGGGATGGCTACACCTTC. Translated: CASSIPARDGYTF.

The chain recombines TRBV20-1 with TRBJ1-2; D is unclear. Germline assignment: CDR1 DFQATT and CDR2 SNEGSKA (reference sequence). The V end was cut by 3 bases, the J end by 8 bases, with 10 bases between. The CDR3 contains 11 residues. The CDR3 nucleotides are TGCAGTGCTAGTACCAGAGGCGGCTACACCTTC. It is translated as CSASTRGGYTF.

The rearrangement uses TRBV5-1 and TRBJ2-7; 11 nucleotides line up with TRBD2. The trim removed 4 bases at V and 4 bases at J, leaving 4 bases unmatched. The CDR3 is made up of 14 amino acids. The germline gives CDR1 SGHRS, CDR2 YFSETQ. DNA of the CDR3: TGCGCCAGCAGCGCTAGCGGGGGGAGGTACGAGCAGTACTTC. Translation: CASSASGGRYEQYF.

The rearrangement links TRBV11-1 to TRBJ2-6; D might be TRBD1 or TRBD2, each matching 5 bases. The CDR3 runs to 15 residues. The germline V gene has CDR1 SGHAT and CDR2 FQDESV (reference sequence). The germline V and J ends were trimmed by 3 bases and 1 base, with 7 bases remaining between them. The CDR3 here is CASSFGGSGANVLTF. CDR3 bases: TGTGCCAGCAGCTTTGGGGGTTCTGGGGCCAACGTCCTGACTTTC. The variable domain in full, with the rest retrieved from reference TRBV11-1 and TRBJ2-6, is EAEVAQSPRYKITEKSQAVAFWCDPISGHATLYWYRQILGQGPELLVQFQDESVVDDSQLPKDRFSAERLKGVDSTLKIQPAELGDSAMYLCASSFGGSGANVLTFGAGSRLTVL.

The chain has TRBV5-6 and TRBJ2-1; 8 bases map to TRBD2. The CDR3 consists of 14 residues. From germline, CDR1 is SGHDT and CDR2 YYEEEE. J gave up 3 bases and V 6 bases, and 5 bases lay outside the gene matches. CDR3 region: CASTFSGVYNEQFF. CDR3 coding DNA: TGTGCCAGCACCTTTAGCGGGGTCTACAATGAGCAGTTCTTC.

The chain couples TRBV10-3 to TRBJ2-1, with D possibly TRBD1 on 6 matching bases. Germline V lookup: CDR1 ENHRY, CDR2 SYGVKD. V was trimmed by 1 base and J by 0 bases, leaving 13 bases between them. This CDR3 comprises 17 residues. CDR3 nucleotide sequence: TGTGCCATCAGTGAGTTTGAAGGGGGAAGCTCCTACAATGAGCAGTTCTTC. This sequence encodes CAISEFEGGSSYNEQFF.

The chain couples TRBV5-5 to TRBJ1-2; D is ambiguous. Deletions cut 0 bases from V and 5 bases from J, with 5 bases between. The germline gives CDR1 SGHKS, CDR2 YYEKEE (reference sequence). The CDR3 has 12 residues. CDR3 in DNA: TGTGCCAGCAGCTTGGCGGGGTATGGCTACACCTTC. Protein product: CASSLAGYGYTF.

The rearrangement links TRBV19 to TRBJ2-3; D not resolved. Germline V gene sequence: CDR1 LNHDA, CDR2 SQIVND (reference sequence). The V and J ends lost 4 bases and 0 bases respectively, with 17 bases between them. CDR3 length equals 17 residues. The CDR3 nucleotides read TGTGCCAGTAGTACCCACCCCAGGACCGCTAGCACAGATACGCAGTATTTT. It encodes CASSTHPRTASTDTQYF.

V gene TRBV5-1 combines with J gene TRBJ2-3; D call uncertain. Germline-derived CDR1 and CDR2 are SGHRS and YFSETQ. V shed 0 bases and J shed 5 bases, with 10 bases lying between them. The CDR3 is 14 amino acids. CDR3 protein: CASSLATVQDTQYF. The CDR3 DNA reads TGCGCCAGCAGCTTGGCTACAGTCCAAGATACGCAGTATTTT.

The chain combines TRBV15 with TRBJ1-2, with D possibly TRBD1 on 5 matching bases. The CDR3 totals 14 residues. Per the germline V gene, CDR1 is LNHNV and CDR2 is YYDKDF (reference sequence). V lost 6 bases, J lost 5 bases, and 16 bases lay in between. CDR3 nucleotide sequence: TGTGCCACCAGGCTTACCTCAGGGCCGTATGGCTACACCTTC. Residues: CATRLTSGPYGYTF.

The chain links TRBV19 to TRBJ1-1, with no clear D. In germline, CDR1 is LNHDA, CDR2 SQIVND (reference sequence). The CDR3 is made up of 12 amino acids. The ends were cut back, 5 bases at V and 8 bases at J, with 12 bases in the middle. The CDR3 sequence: CASSPYTREAFF. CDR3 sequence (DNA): TGTGCCAGTAGTCCGTACACGCGGGAAGCTTTCTTT.

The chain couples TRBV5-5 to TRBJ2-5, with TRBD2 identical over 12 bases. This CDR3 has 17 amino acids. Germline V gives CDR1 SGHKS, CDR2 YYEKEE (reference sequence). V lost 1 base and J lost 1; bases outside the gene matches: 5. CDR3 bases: TGTGCCAGCAGCTTGCCTGGACTAGCGGGAACCCAAGAGACCCAGTACTTC. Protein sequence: CASSLPGLAGTQETQYF.

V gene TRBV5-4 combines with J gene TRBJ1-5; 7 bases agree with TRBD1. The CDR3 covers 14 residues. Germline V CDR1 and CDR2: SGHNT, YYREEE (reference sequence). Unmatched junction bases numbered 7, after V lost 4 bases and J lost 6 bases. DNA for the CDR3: TGTGCCAGCAGCCCCGACAGGGCGGTTCAGCCCCAGCATTTT. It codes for CASSPDRAVQPQHF.

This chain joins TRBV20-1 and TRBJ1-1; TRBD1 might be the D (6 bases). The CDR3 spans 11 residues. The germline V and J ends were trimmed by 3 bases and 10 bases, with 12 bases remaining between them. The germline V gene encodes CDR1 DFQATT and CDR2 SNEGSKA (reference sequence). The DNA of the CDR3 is TGCAGTGCTAGTACGGGGGCGGTAGCTTTCTTT. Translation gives CSASTGAVAFF.

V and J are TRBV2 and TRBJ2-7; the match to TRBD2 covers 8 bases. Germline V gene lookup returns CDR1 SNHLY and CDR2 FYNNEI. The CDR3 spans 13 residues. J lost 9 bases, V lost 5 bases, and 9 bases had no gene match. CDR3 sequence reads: CASSTELRGGQYV. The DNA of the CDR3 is TGTGCCAGCAGTACTGAGCTTCGGGGGGGGCAGTACGTC.

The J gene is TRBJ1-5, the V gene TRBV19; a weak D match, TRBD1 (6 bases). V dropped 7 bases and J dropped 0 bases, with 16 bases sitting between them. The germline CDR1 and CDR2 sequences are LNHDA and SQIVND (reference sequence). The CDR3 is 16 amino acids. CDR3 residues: CASKEGGLNSNQPQHF. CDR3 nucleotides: TGTGCCAGTAAAGAGGGGGGGCTGAATAGCAATCAGCCCCAGCATTTT.

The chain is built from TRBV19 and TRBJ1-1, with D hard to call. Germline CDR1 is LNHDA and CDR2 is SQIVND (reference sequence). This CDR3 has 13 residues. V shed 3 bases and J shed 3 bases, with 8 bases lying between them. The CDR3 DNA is TGTGCCAGTAGTATTACCCCCGACACTGAAGCTTTCTTT. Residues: CASSITPDTEAFF. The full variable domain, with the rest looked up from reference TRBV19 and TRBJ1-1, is DGGITQSPKYLFRKEGQNVTLSCEQNLNHDAMYWYRQDPGQGLRLIYYSQIVNDFQKGDIAEGYSVSREKKESFPLTVTSAQKNPTAFYLCASSITPDTEAFFGQGTRLTVV.

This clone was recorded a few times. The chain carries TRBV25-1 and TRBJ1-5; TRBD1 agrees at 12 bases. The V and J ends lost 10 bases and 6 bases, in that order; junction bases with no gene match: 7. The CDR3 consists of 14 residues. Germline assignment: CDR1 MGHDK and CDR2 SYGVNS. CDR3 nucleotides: TGTGCCAAGGACCGGGACAGGGGGCTTCAGCCCCAGCATTTT. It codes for CAKDRDRGLQPQHF.